Reported below is one T cell receptor beta chain. Some clones are missing from TCRdb's copy, which holds only in-frame ones; the method was immunoSEQ multiplex PCR. The sample lists about 200,000 clones; less than 95% were seen once. These data come from a study of T cell responses to AZD1222 COVID-19 vaccine. V was pared by 4 bases and J by 3 bases, with 9 bases between. There are 14 residues in the CDR3. Germline V gene data show CDR1 as WSHSY and CDR2 as SAAADI. This TCR derives from an adult who received the MenACWY meningococcal vaccine as a control. The sample in question was peripheral blood, obtained 28 days after the second dose of the MenACWY control vaccine. The V call is TRBV10-2, the J call TRBJ1-4, with D maybe TRBD1 (5 bases). CDR3 sequence: CASSVAGSNEKLFF. Here the CDR3 DNA reads TGCGCCAGCAGTGTTGCAGGGTCTAATGAAAAACTGTTTTTT.